These 29 T cell receptor beta chains originate from one sample sequenced in a study of T cells after yellow fever vaccination. TCRdb re-analysed the 5' RACE reads in MiXCR, keeping a single row per CDR3 protein. Of some 350,000 distinct CDR3 sequences in the sample, more than 9% are singletons; the top ten hold 18%. The sequencing here drew on PBMCs, taken on the day of the first yellow fever vaccination. These receptors all come from a man aged 18-30 years who received the YFV17D yellow fever vaccine.

This clonotype was recorded many times. This chain connects TRBV5-1 to TRBJ2-2, with 7 bases that match TRBD1. Trimming removed 4 bases from V and 4 bases from J; junction bases left unmatched: 7. Per germline, CDR1 SGHRS and CDR2 YFSETQ. The CDR3 is 15 residues long. CDR3 in DNA: TGCGCCAGCAGCGAGCGGACAGGCCTCACCGGGGAGCTGTTTTTT. It specifies CASSERTGLTGELFF.

The chain employs TRBV4-3 and TRBJ2-2, with D possibly called TRBD1 or TRBD2 (5 bases each). Looked up from germline, CDR1 is LGHNA and CDR2 is YSLEER. V lost 5 bases to trimming and J lost 2 bases, with 15 bases between them. The CDR3 spans 16 residues. The CDR3 region has the DNA TGCGCCAGCAGCGTGACGGGACGACTAAACACCGGGGAGCTGTTTTTT. This codes for CASSVTGRLNTGELFF.

This clonotype has only one observation. The J gene is TRBJ2-5, the V gene TRBV10-3, with 8 bases matching TRBD2. CDR3 size: 13 residues. Losses at the gene ends were 4 bases for V and 9 bases for J; bases not matched to a gene: 7. CDR1 is ENHRY and CDR2 is SYGVKD in the germline V gene. The DNA for the CDR3 is TGTGCCATCAGTGGCGGGCGGGGGGAATCCCAGTACTTC. As protein: CAISGGRGESQYF.

The rearrangement links TRBV11-2 to TRBJ2-5, with D possibly being TRBD2 (6 bases). The CDR3 is 12 amino acids. The germline V gene encodes CDR1 SGHAT and CDR2 FQNNGV. V was shortened by 8 bases and J by 4 bases, with 11 bases between the two germline ends. CDR3 protein: CASREYLETQYF. In nucleotides, the CDR3 is TGTGCCAGCCGGGAGTACCTAGAGACCCAGTACTTC.

The chain joins TRBV7-3 to TRBJ2-1, with 7 bases matching TRBD1. J lost 7 bases, V lost 3 bases, and 6 bases had no gene match. The CDR3 loop spans 14 amino acids. Per germline, CDR1 SGHTA and CDR2 FQGTGA. The CDR3, as DNA: TGTGCCAGCAGCTTTCCGGACAGGCCGAATGAGCAGTTCTTC. Translating gives CASSFPDRPNEQFF. The full variable domain, rest sourced from reference TRBV7-3 and TRBJ2-1, is GAGVSQTPSNKVTEKGKYVELRCDPISGHTALYWYRQSLGQGPEFLIYFQGTGAADDSGLPNDRFFAVRPEGSVSTLKIQRTERGDSAVYLCASSFPDRPNEQFFGPGTRLTVL.

The CDR3 coding sequence is TGCGCCAGCAGCTTGGAAGGTCTCGTCCCAGCGGGGAGCACAGATACGCAGTATTTT. As protein: CASSLEGLVPAGSTDTQYF. The chain uses TRBV5-1 and TRBJ2-3; 7 positions agree with TRBD2. The CDR3 is 19 amino acids. The V gene end was trimmed by 0 bases and the J gene end by 0 bases; junction bases not matched to a gene: 13. CDR1 is SGHRS, CDR2 YFSETQ, per germline.

CDR3 residues: CSARQGAEETQYF. The CDR3, as DNA: TGCAGTGCTAGACAGGGGGCAGAAGAGACCCAGTACTTC. This chain connects TRBV20-1 to TRBJ2-5, with 8 bases aligning to TRBD1. With 2 bases clipped from V and 3 bases from J, the junction kept 2 bases outside the gene matches. Germline CDR1 DFQATT, CDR2 SNEGSKA (reference sequence). The CDR3 contains 13 residues.

J is TRBJ2-3 and V is TRBV24-1; TRBD2 might be the D (6 bases). The V end lost 7 bases, the J end lost 4 bases, and 11 bases lay between the germline ends. Germline V gene lookup returns CDR1 KGHDR and CDR2 SFDVKD. The CDR3 loop spans 13 amino acids. In nucleotides, the CDR3 is TGTGCCACCAGGGGGGGTCTCGCAGATACGCAGTATTTT. Protein: CATRGGLADTQYF.

This clonotype was counted many times. The gene calls are TRBV2 and TRBJ2-1; unclear D gene. The germline CDR1 and CDR2 sequences are SNHLY and FYNNEI. The CDR3 runs to 15 residues. Trimming took off 3 bases at V and 0 bases at J, with 9 bases between the two ends. CDR3: CASSEARSSYNEQFF. CDR3 nucleotides: TGTGCCAGCAGTGAGGCCAGGAGCTCCTACAATGAGCAGTTCTTC. The complete variable domain, with remaining parts taken from reference TRBV2 and TRBJ2-1, reads EPEVTQTPSHQVTQMGQEVILRCVPISNHLYFYWYRQILGQKVEFLVSFYNNEISEKSEIFDDQFSVERPDGSNFTLKIRSTKLEDSAMYFCASSEARSSYNEQFFGPGTRLTVL.

This clonotype appeared a few times. The V gene is TRBV18, the J gene TRBJ1-1; D unresolved. The CDR3 is 13 amino acids. V was trimmed by 6 bases and J by 2 bases, leaving 10 bases between them. Germline V gene lookup returns CDR1 KGHSH and CDR2 LQKENI. CDR3 in amino acids: CASSRDINTEAFF. The CDR3 DNA reads as TGTGCCAGCTCCCGTGACATTAACACTGAAGCTTTCTTT.

This clonotype was found many times. J is TRBJ2-7 and V is TRBV6-2 or TRBV6-3; 7 bases agree with TRBD1. The CDR3 totals 18 residues. CDR1 and CDR2 from the germline V gene are MNHEY and SVGEGT. The V and J ends lost 7 bases and 2 bases, in that order; junction bases with no gene match: 20. CDR3 in DNA: TGTGCCAGCACTCCGCCAAAATACCGGGACAGAACAACCTACGAGCAGTACTTC. Its translation: CASTPPKYRDRTTYEQYF.

The V and J genes are TRBV29-1 and TRBJ1-2, with D hard to call. CDR1 is SQVTM, CDR2 ANQGSEA, per germline. Trimming removed 7 bases from V and 1 base from J, with 13 bases in between. The CDR3 has 13 amino acids. The CDR3 DNA reads TGCAGCGGATGGATAGTGGATAACTATGGCTACACCTTC. As protein: CSGWIVDNYGYTF.

V usage is TRBV12-3 or TRBV12-4 and J usage is TRBJ2-3; the match to TRBD2 covers 10 bases. This CDR3 is built from 14 residues. V shed 6 bases and J 2 bases; nucleotides not matched to a gene: 2. The CDR3 DNA sequence: TGTGCCAGCAGCCTAGCGGGAGACACAGATACGCAGTATTTT. Its protein product is CASSLAGDTDTQYF.

The chain combines TRBV9 with TRBJ1-6; maybe TRBD1 (6 bases). In germline, CDR1 is SGDLS, CDR2 YYNGEE. V lost 2 bases and J 7 bases, leaving 13 bases between the germline ends. CDR3 length: 15 residues. The CDR3 protein is CASSVSGQSNSPLHF. DNA for the CDR3: TGTGCCAGCAGCGTGTCCGGACAGTCGAATTCACCCCTCCACTTT.

There are a few counts of this clonotype. The chain joins TRBV12-3 or TRBV12-4 to TRBJ1-4; 7 bases align to TRBD1. V lost 5 bases to trimming and J lost 8 bases; unmatched junction nucleotides: 8. The length of the CDR3 is 14 residues. The CDR3 spells CASSPRQGNEKLFF. Here the CDR3 DNA reads TGTGCCAGCAGTCCCAGACAGGGTAACGAAAAACTGTTTTTT.

This clonotype was seen a few times. This chain joins TRBV5-4 and TRBJ1-1; D is unresolved. Germline values: CDR1 SGHNT, CDR2 YYREEE (reference sequence). The CDR3 contains 13 residues. V lost 1 base to trimming and J lost 5 bases, with 9 bases between them. The CDR3, as DNA: TGTGCCAGCAGCTTGTATGTGGAGACTGAAGCTTTCTTT. Its translation is CASSLYVETEAFF.

This clonotype was seen only a few times. V is TRBV27 and J is TRBJ2-1; TRBD2 agrees at 7 bases. After removal of 7 bases from V and 7 bases from J, the junction contained 13 bases not matched to a gene. The CDR3 covers 15 residues. CDR1 and CDR2 (germline): MNHEY, SMNVEV (reference sequence). The CDR3 region is CASTIIPGLSNEQFF. CDR3 DNA sequence: TGTGCCAGCACGATAATACCGGGACTATCTAATGAGCAGTTCTTC.

The CDR3 sequence is CASSYRGWRAFF. The CDR3 DNA sequence: TGTGCCAGCAGTTACCGGGGGTGGCGAGCTTTCTTT. V and J are TRBV6-2 or TRBV6-3 and TRBJ1-1; perhaps TRBD1 as D (5 bases). The CDR3 runs to 12 residues. The V end lost 2 bases, the J end lost 10 bases, and 11 bases lay between the germline ends. Germline V CDR1 and CDR2: MNHEY, SVGEGT.

J is TRBJ2-5 and V is TRBV4-1, with D perhaps assigned TRBD1 or TRBD2 (5 bases each). This CDR3 contains 14 residues. Trimming stripped 2 bases from V and 7 bases from J, with 14 bases between. Germline CDR1 and CDR2: MGHRA and YSYEKL. For the CDR3, the DNA is TGCGCCAGCAGCCAACGGACCCTTGGGGGGACCCAGTACTTC. Amino acids: CASSQRTLGGTQYF.

Only a few counts were recorded for this clonotype. The rearrangement links TRBV7-2 to TRBJ2-3; D is perhaps TRBD2 (5 bases). The CDR3 totals 14 residues. Germline V CDR1 and CDR2: SGHTA, FQGNSA. V lost 5 bases, J lost 3 bases, and 12 bases lay in between. CDR3 residues: CASSPASGTDTQYF. The CDR3 coding sequence is TGTGCCAGCAGCCCGGCGTCGGGGACAGATACGCAGTATTTT.

The chain combines TRBV20-1 with TRBJ1-2; D perhaps matches TRBD1 (5 bases). CDR3 size: 15 residues. Germline CDR1 is DFQATT and CDR2 is SNEGSKA (reference sequence). Trimming took 0 bases from V and 3 from J, leaving 14 bases between them. In DNA, the CDR3 is TGCAGTGCTAGAGATCCCGGAGGGGCCGACTATGGCTACACCTTC. This translates into CSARDPGGADYGYTF.

The V and J genes are TRBV29-1 and TRBJ1-1, with 7 bases identical to TRBD1. Germline V gene sequence: CDR1 SQVTM, CDR2 ANQGSEA. CDR3 length: 12 residues. V was pared by 8 bases and J by 5 bases, with 8 bases of the junction left unmatched. The CDR3 nucleotides are TGCAGCATAAGACAGGGTAAGACTGAAGCTTTCTTT. This translates into CSIRQGKTEAFF.

This clonotype was counted only a few times. The chain carries TRBV5-1 and TRBJ2-5, with D hard to call. This CDR3 is 12 amino acids long. The ends were cut back, 2 bases at V and 8 bases at J, with 10 bases in the middle. Per the germline V gene, CDR1 is SGHRS and CDR2 is YFSETQ. The CDR3 DNA reads as TGCGCCAGCAGCTTTACTGCGGATACCCAGTACTTC. Its translation is CASSFTADTQYF.

This chain links TRBV5-8 with TRBJ2-1; no clear D gene. V lost 4 bases to trimming and J lost 5 bases, with 16 bases between them. Germline CDR1 reads SGHTS; CDR2 reads YDEGEE. The CDR3 runs 15 residues. The CDR3 is CASSAHDGFNNEQFF. DNA of the CDR3: TGTGCCAGCAGCGCTCACGACGGATTTAACAATGAGCAGTTCTTC.

This chain connects TRBV4-1 to TRBJ2-7; 8 positions agree with TRBD1. The V and J ends lost 3 bases and 6 bases, in that order; junction bases with no gene match: 4. Germline CDR1 is MGHRA and CDR2 is YSYEKL. The CDR3 loop spans 13 amino acids. CDR3: CASSQNRGSEQYV. Here the CDR3 DNA reads TGCGCCAGCAGCCAGAACAGGGGGTCCGAGCAGTACGTC.

This clonotype was seen only a few times. The V gene is TRBV7-2, the J gene TRBJ1-4, with D maybe TRBD1 (6 bases). Trimming cost V 2 bases and J 8 bases, with 18 bases left between them. Germline V gene lookup returns CDR1 SGHTA and CDR2 FQGNSA. The CDR3 consists of 16 residues. In nucleotides, the CDR3 is TGTGCCAGCAGCTTATCTCGGGGGGGGGCTCGAGAAAAACTGTTTTTT. Translating gives CASSLSRGGAREKLFF.

This clonotype was recorded at least ten times. This chain connects TRBV7-6 to TRBJ2-3; unclear D gene. This CDR3 region has 16 residues. V was cut by 2 bases and J by 0 bases, with 12 bases left in between. Germline V gene lookup returns CDR1 SGHVS and CDR2 FNYEAQ. CDR3 DNA: TGTGCCAGCAGCTTAATGGGCCCCACTAGCACAGATACGCAGTATTTT. Protein: CASSLMGPTSTDTQYF.

The J gene is TRBJ1-2, the V gene TRBV20-1; no clear D. Trimming removed 4 bases from V and 2 bases from J, with 8 bases in between. Germline-derived CDR1 and CDR2 are DFQATT and SNEGSKA (reference sequence). The CDR3 is 12 amino acids. CDR3 region: CSANRENYGYTF. The CDR3 DNA reads as TGCAGTGCTAACCGGGAAAACTATGGCTACACCTTC.

This clonotype was picked up many times. This chain uses TRBV12-3 or TRBV12-4 with TRBJ2-1; tentative D call: TRBD1 (6 bases). CDR3 length: 13 residues. Trimming took 4 bases from V and 3 from J, leaving 7 bases between them. The CDR3 region has the DNA TGTGCCAGCAGTTGGGGGCTCTACAATGAGCAGTTCTTC. Its protein is CASSWGLYNEQFF.